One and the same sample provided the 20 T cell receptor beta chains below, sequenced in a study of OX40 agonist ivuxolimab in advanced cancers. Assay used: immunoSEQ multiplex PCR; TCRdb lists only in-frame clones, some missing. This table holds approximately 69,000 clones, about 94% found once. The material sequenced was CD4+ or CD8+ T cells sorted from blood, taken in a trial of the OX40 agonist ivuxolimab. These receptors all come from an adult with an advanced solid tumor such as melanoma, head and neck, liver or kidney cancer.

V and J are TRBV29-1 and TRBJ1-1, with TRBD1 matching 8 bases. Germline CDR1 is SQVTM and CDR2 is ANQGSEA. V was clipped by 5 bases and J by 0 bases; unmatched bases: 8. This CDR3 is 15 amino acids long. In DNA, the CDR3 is TGCAGCGTTAGCGGACAGGGACTTATGAACACTGAAGCTTTCTTT. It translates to CSVSGQGLMNTEAFF.

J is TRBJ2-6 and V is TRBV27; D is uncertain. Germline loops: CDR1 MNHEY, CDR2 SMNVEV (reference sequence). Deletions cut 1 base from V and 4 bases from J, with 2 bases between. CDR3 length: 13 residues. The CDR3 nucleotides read TGTGCCAGCAGTTTATGGGGGGCCAACGTCCTGACTTTC. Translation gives CASSLWGANVLTF. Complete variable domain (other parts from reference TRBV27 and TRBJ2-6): EAQVTQNPRYLITVTGKKLTVTCSQNMNHEYMSWYRQDPGLGLRQIYYSMNVEVTDKGDVPEGYKVSRKEKRNFPLILESPSPNQTSLYFCASSLWGANVLTFGAGSRLTVL.

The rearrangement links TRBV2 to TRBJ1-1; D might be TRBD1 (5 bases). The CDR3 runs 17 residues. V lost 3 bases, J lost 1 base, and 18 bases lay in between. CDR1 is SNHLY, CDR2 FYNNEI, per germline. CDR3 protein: CASSERTGIGANTEAFF. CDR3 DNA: TGTGCCAGCAGTGAGCGAACAGGCATCGGGGCGAACACTGAAGCTTTCTTT.

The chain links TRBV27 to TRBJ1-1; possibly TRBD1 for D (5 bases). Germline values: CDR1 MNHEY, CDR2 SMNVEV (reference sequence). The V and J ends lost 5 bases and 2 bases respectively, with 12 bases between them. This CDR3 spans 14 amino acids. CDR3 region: CASSPGTDNTEAFF. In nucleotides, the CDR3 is TGTGCCAGCAGTCCCGGGACGGATAACACTGAAGCTTTCTTT.

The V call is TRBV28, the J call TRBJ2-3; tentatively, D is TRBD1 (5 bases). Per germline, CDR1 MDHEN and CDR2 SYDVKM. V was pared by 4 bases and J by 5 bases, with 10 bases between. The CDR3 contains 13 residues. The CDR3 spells CASSYRRGDTQYF. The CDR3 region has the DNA TGTGCCAGCAGTTACCGAAGGGGAGATACGCAGTATTTT. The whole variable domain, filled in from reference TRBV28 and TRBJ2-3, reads DVKVTQSSRYLVKRTGEKVFLECVQDMDHENMFWYRQDPGLGLRLIYFSYDVKMKEKGDIPEGYSVSREKKERFSLILESASTNQTSMYLCASSYRRGDTQYFGPGTRLTVL.

CDR3 protein: CASSLGFGANVLTF. CDR3 bases: TGTGCCAGCAGTTTAGGGTTCGGGGCCAACGTCCTGACTTTC. V and J are TRBV27 and TRBJ2-6, with D hard to call. Germline-derived CDR1 and CDR2 are MNHEY and SMNVEV (reference sequence). Trimming took 2 bases from V and 4 from J, leaving 6 bases between them. The length of the CDR3 is 14 residues.

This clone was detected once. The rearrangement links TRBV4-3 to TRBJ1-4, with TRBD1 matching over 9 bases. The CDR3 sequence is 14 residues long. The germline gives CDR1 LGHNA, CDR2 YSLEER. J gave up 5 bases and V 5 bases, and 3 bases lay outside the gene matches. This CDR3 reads CASSLGQGNEKLFF. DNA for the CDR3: TGCGCCAGCAGCTTGGGACAGGGAAATGAAAAACTGTTTTTT.

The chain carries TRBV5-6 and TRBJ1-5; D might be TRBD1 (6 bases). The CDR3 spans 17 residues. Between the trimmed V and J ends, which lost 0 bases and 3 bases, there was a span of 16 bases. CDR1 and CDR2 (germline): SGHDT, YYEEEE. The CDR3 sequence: CASSLGGYRDFNQPQHF. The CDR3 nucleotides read TGTGCCAGCAGCTTGGGGGGTTACAGGGACTTCAATCAGCCCCAGCATTTT.

The CDR3 nucleotides read TGTGCCAGTAGTATAGGCCCAGGGAGATATGGCTACACCTTC. Residues: CASSIGPGRYGYTF. V usage is TRBV19 and J usage is TRBJ1-2, with a weak D call TRBD1 (5 bases). This CDR3 contains 14 residues. V lost 1 base to trimming and J lost 5 bases, with 11 bases between them. Germline-derived CDR1 and CDR2 are LNHDA and SQIVND (reference sequence).

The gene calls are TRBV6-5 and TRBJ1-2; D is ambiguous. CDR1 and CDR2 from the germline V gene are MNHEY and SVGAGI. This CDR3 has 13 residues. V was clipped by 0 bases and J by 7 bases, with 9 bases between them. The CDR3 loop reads CASSYSKGSGYTF. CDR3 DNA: TGTGCCAGCAGTTACTCGAAGGGATCTGGCTACACCTTC.

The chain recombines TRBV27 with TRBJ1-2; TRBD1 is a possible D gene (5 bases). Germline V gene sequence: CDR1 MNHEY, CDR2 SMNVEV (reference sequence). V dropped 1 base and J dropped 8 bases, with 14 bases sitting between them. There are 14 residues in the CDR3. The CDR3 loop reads CASSLFIGGAGYTF. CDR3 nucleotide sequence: TGTGCCAGCAGTTTATTTATCGGGGGAGCAGGCTACACCTTC.

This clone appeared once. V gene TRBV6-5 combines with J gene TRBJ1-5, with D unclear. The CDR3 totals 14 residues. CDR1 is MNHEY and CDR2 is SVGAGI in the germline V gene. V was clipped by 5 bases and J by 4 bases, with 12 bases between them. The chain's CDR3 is CASSLGLANQPQHF. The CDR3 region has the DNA TGTGCCAGCAGTCTAGGACTTGCGAATCAGCCCCAGCATTTT.

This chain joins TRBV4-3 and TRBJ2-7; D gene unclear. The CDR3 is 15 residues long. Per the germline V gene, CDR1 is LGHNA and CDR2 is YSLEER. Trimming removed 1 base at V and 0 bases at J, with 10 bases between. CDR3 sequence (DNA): TGCGCCAGCAGCCAAGGGGTTCGAAACTCCTACGAGCAGTACTTC. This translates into CASSQGVRNSYEQYF.

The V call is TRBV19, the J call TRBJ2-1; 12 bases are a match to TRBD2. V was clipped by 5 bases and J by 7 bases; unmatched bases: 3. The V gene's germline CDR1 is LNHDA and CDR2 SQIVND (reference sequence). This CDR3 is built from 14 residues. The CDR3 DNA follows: TGTGCCAGTAGTGTGACTAGCGGGAGAAATGAGCAGTTCTTC. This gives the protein CASSVTSGRNEQFF.

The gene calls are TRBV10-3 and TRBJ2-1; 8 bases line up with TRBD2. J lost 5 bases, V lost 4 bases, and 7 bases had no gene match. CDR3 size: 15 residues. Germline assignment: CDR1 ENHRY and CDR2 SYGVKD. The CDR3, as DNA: TGTGCCATCAGTGCTGGGCGGGAGGTCCACAATGAGCAGTTCTTC. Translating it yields CAISAGREVHNEQFF.

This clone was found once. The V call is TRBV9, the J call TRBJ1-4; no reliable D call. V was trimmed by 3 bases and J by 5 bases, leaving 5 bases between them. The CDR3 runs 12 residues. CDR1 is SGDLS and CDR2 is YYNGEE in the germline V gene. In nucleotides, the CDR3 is TGTGCCAGCAGCGGCCTCAATGAAAAACTGTTTTTT. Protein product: CASSGLNEKLFF.

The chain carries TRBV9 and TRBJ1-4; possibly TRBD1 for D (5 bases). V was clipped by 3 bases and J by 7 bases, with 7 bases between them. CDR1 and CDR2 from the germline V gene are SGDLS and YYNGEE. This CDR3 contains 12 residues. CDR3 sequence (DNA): TGTGCCAGCAGCGCGAGGGGTGAAAAACTGTTTTTT. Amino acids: CASSARGEKLFF.

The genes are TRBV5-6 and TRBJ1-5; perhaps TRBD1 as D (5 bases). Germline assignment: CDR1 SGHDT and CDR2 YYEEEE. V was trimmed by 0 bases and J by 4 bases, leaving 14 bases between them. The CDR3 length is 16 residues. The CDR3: CASSLAWDGGNQPQHF. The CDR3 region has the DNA TGTGCCAGCAGCTTGGCGTGGGACGGGGGAAATCAGCCCCAGCATTTT.

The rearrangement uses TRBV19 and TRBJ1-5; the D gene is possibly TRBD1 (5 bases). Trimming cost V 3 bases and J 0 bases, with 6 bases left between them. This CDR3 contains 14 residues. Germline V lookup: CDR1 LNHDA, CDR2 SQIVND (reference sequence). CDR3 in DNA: TGTGCCAGTAGTATGGACAATAGCAATCAGCCCCAGCATTTT. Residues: CASSMDNSNQPQHF. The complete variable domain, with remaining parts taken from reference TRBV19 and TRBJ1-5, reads DGGITQSPKYLFRKEGQNVTLSCEQNLNHDAMYWYRQDPGQGLRLIYYSQIVNDFQKGDIAEGYSVSREKKESFPLTVTSAQKNPTAFYLCASSMDNSNQPQHFGDGTRLSIL.

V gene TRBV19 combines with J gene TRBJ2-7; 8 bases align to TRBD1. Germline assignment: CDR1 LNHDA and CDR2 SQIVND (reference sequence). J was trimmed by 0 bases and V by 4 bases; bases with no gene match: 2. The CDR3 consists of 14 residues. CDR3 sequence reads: CASSKDRASYEQYF. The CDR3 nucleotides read TGTGCCAGTAGTAAGGACAGGGCCTCCTACGAGCAGTACTTC.